One and the same sample provided the 23 T cell receptor beta chains below, sequenced in a study of T-cell memory formation after mild COVID-19. TCRdb passed the 5' RACE reads through MiXCR, listing each CDR3 protein once. The profile covers approximately 300,000 distinct CDR3 sequences, with 15% to 20% appearing a single time and roughly 22% taken by the ten largest. Sequencing was done on a sample of PBMCs or a T cell subset sorted from them (not recorded which). The receptors derive from a man aged 18 to 30 who had mild COVID-19 (a few samples of this study predate the infection). Cell type and time point are not known.

This chain uses TRBV18 with TRBJ2-3; 9 bases are a match to TRBD2. The length of the CDR3 is 16 residues. CDR1 and CDR2 from the germline V gene are KGHSH and LQKENI. V lost 2 bases to trimming and J lost 2 bases; unmatched junction nucleotides: 5. CDR3 sequence: CASSPVRGGATDTQYF. The CDR3 nucleotides read TGTGCCAGCTCACCAGTTCGCGGGGGGGCCACAGATACGCAGTATTTT.

This clonotype has just a few counts. V is TRBV7-6 and J is TRBJ2-5; perhaps TRBD2 as D (5 bases). CDR3 length: 13 residues. The V end lost 4 bases, the J end lost 4 bases, and 10 bases lay between the germline ends. CDR1 is SGHVS and CDR2 is FNYEAQ in the germline V gene. CDR3 DNA: TGTGCCAGCAGCTGGCGGGTGGTAGAGACCCAGTACTTC. Its translation: CASSWRVVETQYF.

The chain joins TRBV12-3 or TRBV12-4 to TRBJ2-5; D perhaps matches TRBD2 (7 bases). CDR3 size: 15 residues. Deletions cut 5 bases from V and 5 bases from J, with 18 bases between. The CDR3 nucleotides read TGTGCCAGCAGTCCCTCCGGGGCGGGGGCTGAGACCCAGTACTTC. This translates into CASSPSGAGAETQYF.

In its sample, this clonotype was seen a few times. V is TRBV6-5 and J is TRBJ2-3, with D perhaps TRBD1 (6 bases). V was pared by 6 bases and J by 4 bases, with 26 bases between. The germline V gene encodes CDR1 MNHEY and CDR2 SVGAGI. The CDR3 loop spans 18 amino acids. CDR3 sequence reads: CASSGGLLRGRGADTQYF. CDR3 coding DNA: TGTGCCAGCAGCGGAGGATTACTCAGGGGAAGGGGAGCAGATACGCAGTATTTT.

This clonotype was seen a handful of times. V is TRBV19 and J is TRBJ1-1; no firm D call. This CDR3 comprises 11 residues. Trimming stripped 8 bases from V and 4 bases from J, with 8 bases between. CDR1 is LNHDA, CDR2 SQIVND, per germline (reference sequence). The CDR3: CASLKSTEAFF. CDR3 nucleotides: TGTGCCAGTCTGAAGAGCACTGAAGCTTTCTTT. Variable domain in full (rest from reference TRBV19 and TRBJ1-1): DGGITQSPKYLFRKEGQNVTLSCEQNLNHDAMYWYRQDPGQGLRLIYYSQIVNDFQKGDIAEGYSVSREKKESFPLTVTSAQKNPTAFYLCASLKSTEAFFGQGTRLTVV.

Many counts were recorded for this clonotype. This rearrangement joins TRBV5-1 to TRBJ1-1, with D unresolved. CDR3 size: 13 residues. Germline CDR1 reads SGHRS; CDR2 reads YFSETQ. The V end lost 4 bases, the J end lost 1 base, and 8 bases lay between the germline ends. CDR3 in amino acids: CASSPDPNTEAFF. The CDR3 DNA sequence: TGCGCCAGCAGCCCTGACCCGAACACTGAAGCTTTCTTT.

V and J are TRBV7-9 and TRBJ2-3; possible D gene TRBD2, 5 bases. Germline CDR1 reads SEHNR; CDR2 reads FQNEAQ (reference sequence). The V end was cut by 1 base, the J end by 0 bases, with 11 bases between. The CDR3 totals 16 residues. CDR3 loop: CASSLGPSRSTDTQYF. CDR3 coding DNA: TGTGCCAGCAGCTTAGGGCCTAGCAGGAGCACAGATACGCAGTATTTT.

This chain uses TRBV4-3 with TRBJ1-6, with no clear D. V lost 4 bases and J 9 bases, leaving 16 bases between the germline ends. In germline, CDR1 is LGHNA, CDR2 YSLEER. This CDR3 contains 15 residues. The CDR3 DNA reads TGCGCCAGCAGCCGAGAGCGGGGATTTGGTTCACCCCTCCACTTT. Its protein is CASSRERGFGSPLHF.

There are a few counts of this clonotype. The chain uses TRBV18 and TRBJ1-5; TRBD1 matches at 8 bases. CDR1 is KGHSH and CDR2 is LQKENI in the germline V gene. Trimming cost V 5 bases and J 6 bases; bases outside gene matches: 9. CDR3 length: 15 amino acids. DNA of the CDR3: TGTGCCAGCTCAGCTCTCGATCAGGGGGCTCAGCCCCAGCATTTT. Its protein is CASSALDQGAQPQHF.

The J gene is TRBJ2-1, the V gene TRBV6-5; 10 bases align to TRBD2. Germline-derived CDR1 and CDR2 are MNHEY and SVGAGI. The CDR3 sequence is 20 residues long. Losses at the gene ends were 3 bases for V and 0 bases for J; bases not matched to a gene: 14. DNA of the CDR3: TGTGCCAGCAGTTATAGGGGAGCGGGGGGGCCCCCCAGCTCCTACAATGAGCAGTTCTTC. It specifies CASSYRGAGGPPSSYNEQFF.

This clonotype showed up just a few times. One end of the junction is discordant with germline, which a read error may explain. The chain combines TRBV12-3 or TRBV12-4 with TRBJ1-2, with TRBD1 matching 10 bases. CDR3 length: 12 amino acids. CDR3 DNA sequence: TGTGCCAGCAGTCCGGGACAGGGGATCCGGGCCTTC. This sequence encodes CASSPGQGIRAF.

This chain links TRBV6-5 with TRBJ1-5; 9 bases line up with TRBD1. The CDR3 consists of 18 residues. Germline trimming cut 5 bases from V and 5 bases from J; bases unmatched to any gene: 16. Looked up from germline, CDR1 is MNHEY and CDR2 is SVGAGI. CDR3 protein: CASSQKNRDRVWDQPQHF. The CDR3 DNA is TGTGCCAGCAGTCAGAAAAACCGGGACAGGGTGTGGGATCAGCCCCAGCATTTT.

The chain couples TRBV7-8 to TRBJ2-3; the D call may be TRBD1 or TRBD2 (6 bases each). From germline, CDR1 is SGHVS and CDR2 FQNEAQ. The V end was cut by 2 bases, the J end by 9 bases, with 12 bases between. The CDR3 spans 13 residues. CDR3: CASSLRGDRTQYF. The CDR3 DNA reads TGTGCCAGCAGCTTAAGGGGGGATCGCACGCAGTATTTT.

V usage is TRBV3-1 and J usage is TRBJ1-4, with 9 nucleotides matching TRBD1. V lost 4 bases and J lost 8; bases outside the gene matches: 11. Germline V gene sequence: CDR1 LGHDT, CDR2 YNNKEL (reference sequence). This CDR3 region has 16 residues. CDR3 amino acids: CASSPNPGQGLEKLFF. CDR3 nucleotides: TGTGCCAGCAGCCCTAATCCGGGACAGGGTTTGGAAAAACTGTTTTTT.

This clonotype was seen a few times. V gene TRBV20-1 combines with J gene TRBJ2-2; no definite D call. The CDR3 runs 14 residues. CDR1 is DFQATT, CDR2 SNEGSKA, per germline (reference sequence). Trimming cost V 0 bases and J 4 bases, with 9 bases left between them. In DNA, the CDR3 is TGCAGTGCTAGAGACCACCCGGCCACCGGGGAGCTGTTTTTT. Protein: CSARDHPATGELFF.

This clonotype was observed a few times. The chain uses TRBV5-1 and TRBJ2-1; 12 nucleotides match TRBD1. The J segment lost 9 bases and the V segment lost 4 bases, leaving 5 bases of the junction unmatched. This CDR3 has 14 residues. Per germline, CDR1 SGHRS and CDR2 YFSETQ. CDR3 amino acids: CASSTGTGGREQFF. CDR3 nucleotide sequence: TGCGCCAGCAGCACCGGGACAGGGGGCCGTGAGCAGTTCTTC.

This clonotype was seen many times. V is TRBV6-4 and J is TRBJ2-2; D is ambiguous. CDR1 and CDR2 from the germline V gene are MRHNA and SNTAGT. Trimming left V 3 bases short and J 2 bases short, with 7 bases between. This CDR3 is 14 amino acids long. CDR3 nucleotide sequence: TGTGCCAGCAGTGAGGGGTTAAACACCGGGGAGCTGTTTTTT. Translating gives CASSEGLNTGELFF.

V is TRBV12-3 or TRBV12-4 and J is TRBJ1-6; TRBD1 matches 7 bases. The CDR3 runs 15 residues. With 5 bases clipped from V and 7 bases from J, the junction kept 8 bases outside the gene matches. CDR3 sequence reads: CASSPVTGNNSPLHF. Written as DNA, the CDR3 is TGTGCCAGCAGTCCCGTGACAGGGAACAATTCACCCCTCCACTTT.

This clonotype was recorded a few times. As DNA, the CDR3 is TGTGCCTGGAGTGCAGGACAGGCCTCCTACGAGCAGTACTTC. It translates to CAWSAGQASYEQYF. The genes are TRBV30 and TRBJ2-7; TRBD1 aligns across 7 bases. CDR1 is GTSNPN and CDR2 is SVGIG in the germline V gene (reference sequence). The CDR3 length is 14 residues. Trimming at V came to 1 base and at J to 0 bases, leaving 3 bases not matched to a gene.

The CDR3 DNA reads as TGCAGTGCTAGAGAACATTTGAACACTGAAGCTTTCTTT. It translates to CSAREHLNTEAFF. This chain connects TRBV20-1 to TRBJ1-1, with D hard to call. Germline loops: CDR1 DFQATT, CDR2 SNEGSKA (reference sequence). CDR3 length equals 13 residues. V was clipped by 0 bases and J by 0 bases, with 5 bases between them.

There are a few counts of this clonotype. J is TRBJ2-3 and V is TRBV5-1, with D perhaps matching TRBD1 or TRBD2 (6 bases each). The germline V gene has CDR1 SGHRS and CDR2 YFSETQ. The CDR3 spans 15 residues. Trimming left V 3 bases short and J 0 bases short, with 11 bases between. The CDR3 DNA reads TGCGCCAGCAGCTGGAGGGGGACGAGCACAGATACGCAGTATTTT. Encoded protein: CASSWRGTSTDTQYF.

The chain couples TRBV28 to TRBJ1-3; D uncertain. The germline V gene encodes CDR1 MDHEN and CDR2 SYDVKM. The CDR3 length is 13 residues. Trimming took off 6 bases at V and 3 bases at J, with 9 bases between the two ends. The DNA of the CDR3 is TGTGCCAGCAGCAAGGGTAATGGAAACACCATATATTTT. Protein: CASSKGNGNTIYF.

This clonotype was counted only a few times. The chain uses TRBV6-5 and TRBJ2-1; the match to TRBD1 covers 7 bases. The CDR3 extends over 13 amino acids. Looked up from germline, CDR1 is MNHEY and CDR2 is SVGAGI. With V trimmed by 6 bases and J by 8 bases, 7 bases remained unmatched. CDR3 DNA sequence: TGTGCCAGCAGAAAGACAGGGACCGATGAGCAGTTCTTC. Residues: CASRKTGTDEQFF.